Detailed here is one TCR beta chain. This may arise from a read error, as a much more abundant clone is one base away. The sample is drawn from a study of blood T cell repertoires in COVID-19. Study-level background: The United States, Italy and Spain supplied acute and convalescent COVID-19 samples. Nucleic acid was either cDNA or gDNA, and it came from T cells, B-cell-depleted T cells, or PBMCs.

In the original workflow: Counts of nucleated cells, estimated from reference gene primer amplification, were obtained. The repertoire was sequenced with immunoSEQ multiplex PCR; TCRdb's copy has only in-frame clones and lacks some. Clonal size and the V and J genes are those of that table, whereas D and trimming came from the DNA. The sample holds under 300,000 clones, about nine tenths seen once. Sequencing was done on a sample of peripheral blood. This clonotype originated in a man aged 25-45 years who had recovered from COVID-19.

CDR3 DNA sequence: TGCGCCAGCAGTGCGGGGGGGCACAATGAGCAGTTCTTC. Amino acids: CASSAGGHNEQFF. The J gene is TRBJ2-1, the V gene TRBV10-2; 8 bases agree with TRBD2. The germline V gene has CDR1 WSHSY and CDR2 SAAADI. Unmatched junction bases numbered 1, after V lost 4 bases and J lost 5 bases. This CDR3 has 13 amino acids.